The rows below give T cell receptor beta chains drawn from one sample of a study of blood T cell repertoires in COVID-19. The method was immunoSEQ multiplex PCR; TCRdb's version includes in-frame clones alone and lacks a portion of them. This table holds around 81,000 clones, roughly four fifths found once. The sample consisted of peripheral blood. The receptors here all came from a man at least 80 years old with acute or convalescent COVID-19. The CDR3 runs from the conserved cysteine through the conserved F or W. The order of the fields is CDR3 length, J gene, clone size, D gene, V gene, CDR3 protein, CDR3 DNA. A D gene is named only where the DNA matches it firmly. Not all rows give a size; the values are once, few, many and, for expanded clones, a class.

cdr3_length: 17
j_call: TRBJ1-1
clone_size: NA
d_call: NA
v_call: TRBV15
cdr3_aa: CATSRGTLGSQGTEAFF
cdr3_nt: TGTGCCACCAGCAGAGGGACTTTAGGTAGTCAGGGGACTGAAGCTTTCTTT

cdr3_length: 15
j_call: TRBJ1-5
clone_size: once
d_call: NA
v_call: TRBV7-2
cdr3_aa: CASSLAGAGNQPQHF
cdr3_nt: TGTGCCAGCAGCTTAGCAGGGGCTGGCAATCAGCCCCAGCATTTT

cdr3_length: 14
j_call: TRBJ1-2
clone_size: NA
d_call: TRBD1
v_call: TRBV7-2
cdr3_aa: CASSRLQGAWGYTF
cdr3_nt: TGTGCCAGCAGCCGCCTACAGGGGGCTTGGGGCTACACCTTC

cdr3_length: 15
j_call: TRBJ1-3
clone_size: NA
d_call: NA
v_call: TRBV28
cdr3_aa: CASSPSGGLRYTIYF
cdr3_nt: TGTGCCAGCAGTCCCTCCGGAGGGTTGAGATACACCATATATTTT

cdr3_length: 13
j_call: TRBJ1-1
clone_size: NA
d_call: TRBD1
v_call: TRBV7-3
cdr3_aa: CASSSTGRTEAFF
cdr3_nt: TGTGCCAGCAGCTCGACAGGGCGGACTGAAGCTTTCTTT

cdr3_length: 16
j_call: TRBJ2-4
clone_size: NA
d_call: NA
v_call: TRBV6-1
cdr3_aa: CASSEILTGLKNIQYF
cdr3_nt: TGTGCCAGCAGTGAAATACTGACAGGACTCAAAAACATTCAGTACTTC

cdr3_length: 12
j_call: TRBJ1-1
clone_size: NA
d_call: TRBD1
v_call: TRBV29-1
cdr3_aa: CSVRQGASEAFF
cdr3_nt: TGCAGCGTTCGTCAGGGGGCTAGTGAAGCTTTCTTT

cdr3_length: 15
j_call: TRBJ2-1
clone_size: NA
d_call: NA
v_call: TRBV2
cdr3_aa: CASSLMERAGNEQFF
cdr3_nt: TGTGCCAGCAGCCTTATGGAGCGAGCCGGCAATGAGCAGTTCTTC

cdr3_length: 15
j_call: TRBJ2-5
clone_size: many
d_call: NA
v_call: TRBV6-2/TRBV6-3
cdr3_aa: CASSDPGLRKETQYF
cdr3_nt: TGTGCCAGCAGTGATCCGGGACTTAGGAAAGAGACCCAGTACTTC

cdr3_length: 12
j_call: TRBJ1-2
clone_size: NA
d_call: NA
v_call: TRBV7-2
cdr3_aa: CASSLGSWGYTF
cdr3_nt: TGTGCCAGCAGCCTAGGGAGTTGGGGCTACACCTTC

cdr3_length: 17
j_call: TRBJ1-1
clone_size: NA
d_call: TRBD1
v_call: TRBV4-3
cdr3_aa: CASSQVLGQATNTEAFF
cdr3_nt: TGCGCCAGCAGCCAAGTATTAGGACAGGCAACGAACACTGAAGCTTTCTTT

cdr3_length: 13
j_call: TRBJ1-5
clone_size: NA
d_call: TRBD1
v_call: TRBV30
cdr3_aa: CAWADRGNQPQHF
cdr3_nt: TGTGCCTGGGCGGACAGGGGCAATCAGCCCCAGCATTTT

cdr3_length: 16
j_call: TRBJ1-2
clone_size: NA
d_call: TRBD1
v_call: TRBV24-1
cdr3_aa: CATSDLGSGGVYGYTF
cdr3_nt: TGTGCCACCAGTGATTTGGGGTCAGGGGGCGTCTATGGCTACACCTTC

cdr3_length: 15
j_call: TRBJ2-1
clone_size: NA
d_call: NA
v_call: TRBV3-1/TRBV3-2
cdr3_aa: CASSQDTGAYNEQFF
cdr3_nt: TGTGCCAGCAGCCAAGATACGGGGGCCTACAATGAGCAGTTCTTC

cdr3_length: 14
j_call: TRBJ1-6
clone_size: once
d_call: NA
v_call: TRBV20-1
cdr3_aa: CSASQGLDNSPLHF
cdr3_nt: TGCAGTGCTAGTCAAGGCCTAGATAATTCACCCCTCCACTTT